This entry features one T cell receptor beta chain sequence. This CDR3 has 13 residues. V lost 3 bases, J lost 0 bases, and 6 bases lay in between. CDR1 and CDR2 (germline): KGHSH, LQKENI. The data are from a study of PD-1 blockade in classical Hodgkin lymphoma. Data came from immunoSEQ multiplex PCR; TCRdb stores just in-frame clones and leaves some out. The repertoire holds under 130,000 clones, approximately 89% seen once, with about 20% in the top ten. As to time point: cycle 4 day 1 (C4D1), after around six weeks of nivolumab. Each and every patient relapsed after autologous stem cell transplantation, and patients got differing brentuximab vedotin exposure.

This TCR came from a human donor with classical Hodgkin lymphoma. The input for sequencing was peripheral blood mononuclear cells (PBMCs), taken before the fourth cycle of nivolumab. The gene calls are TRBV18 and TRBJ2-7; D not certain. The CDR3 sequence: CASSPSSSYEQYF. The CDR3 DNA reads TGTGCCAGCTCACCGAGCAGCTCCTACGAGCAGTACTTC.